This T cell receptor (beta chain) was identified during a study of cytomegalovirus exposure and HLA in healthy donors. Looked up from germline, CDR1 is LNHDA and CDR2 is SQIVND (reference sequence). V shed 4 bases, J shed 1 base, and the junction held 0 bases outside the gene matches. The CDR3 has 13 residues. In the PCR, 60 Vbeta and 13 Jbeta primers were used. The protocol was immunoSEQ multiplex PCR, while the TCRdb copy is restricted to in-frame clones and leaves out a portion. The data contain 280,000 or so clones, roughly 90% of them singletons. Turning to this clone: The antigen remains undetermined. Distinct nucleotide sequences in the sample also encode this CDR3.

Study-level points and caveats: 150 or so TCR beta chains were listed as cytomegalovirus-associated.

The source is a woman between 18 and 29 years old in good health and CMV-seronegative. Sequenced: PBMCs. V gene TRBV19 combines with J gene TRBJ1-1; 7 nucleotides line up with TRBD1. CDR3 coding DNA: TGTGCCAGTAGTAGACAGGGGAACACTGAAGCTTTCTTT. This codes for CASSRQGNTEAFF.